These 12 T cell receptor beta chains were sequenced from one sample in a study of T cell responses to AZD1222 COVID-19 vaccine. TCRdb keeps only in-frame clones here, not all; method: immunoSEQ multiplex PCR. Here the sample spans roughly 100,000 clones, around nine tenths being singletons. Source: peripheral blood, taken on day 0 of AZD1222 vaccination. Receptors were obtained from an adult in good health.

The chain's CDR3 is CASRRGQGMNTEAFF. For the CDR3, the DNA is TGTGCCAGCAGGAGGGGGCAGGGGATGAACACTGAAGCTTTCTTT. J is TRBJ1-1 and V is TRBV6-5, with 7 bases aligning to TRBD1. The J segment lost 0 bases and the V segment lost 6 bases, leaving 7 bases of the junction unmatched. Germline V gene data show CDR1 as MNHEY and CDR2 as SVGAGI. CDR3 length: 15 amino acids.

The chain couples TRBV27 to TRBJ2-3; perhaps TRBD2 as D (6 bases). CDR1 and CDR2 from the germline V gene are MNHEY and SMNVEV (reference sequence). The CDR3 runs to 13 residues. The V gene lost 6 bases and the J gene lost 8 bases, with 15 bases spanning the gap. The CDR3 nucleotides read TGTGCCAGCAGCCGGGACGCCGGGGGTACGCAGTATTTT. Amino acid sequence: CASSRDAGGTQYF.

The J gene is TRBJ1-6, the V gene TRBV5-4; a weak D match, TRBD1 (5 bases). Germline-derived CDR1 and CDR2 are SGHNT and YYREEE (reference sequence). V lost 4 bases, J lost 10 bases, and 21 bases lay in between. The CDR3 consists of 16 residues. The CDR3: CASSTSVGVAGSPLHF. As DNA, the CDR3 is TGTGCCAGCAGCACCTCGGTAGGGGTTGCCGGCTCACCCCTCCACTTT.

DNA of the CDR3: TGTGCCAGCTCACCACCCGAGAACTATGGCTACACCTTC. Translating gives CASSPPENYGYTF. The gene calls are TRBV18 and TRBJ1-2; D is undetermined. CDR3 length: 13 residues. Germline CDR1 is KGHSH and CDR2 is LQKENI. Trimming left V 0 bases short and J 2 bases short, with 4 bases between. Based on the CDR3 plus reference TRBV18 and TRBJ1-2, the full variable domain is NAGVMQNPRHLVRRRGQEARLRCSPMKGHSHVYWYRQLPEEGLKFMVYLQKENIIDESGMPKERFSAEFPKEGPSILRIQQVVRGDSAAYFCASSPPENYGYTFGSGTRLTVV.

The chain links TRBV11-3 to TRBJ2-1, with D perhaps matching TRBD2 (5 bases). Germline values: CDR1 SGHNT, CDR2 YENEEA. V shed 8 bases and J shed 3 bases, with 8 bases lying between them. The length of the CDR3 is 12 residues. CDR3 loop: CASQRVYNEQFF. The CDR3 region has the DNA TGTGCCAGCCAGAGGGTCTACAATGAGCAGTTCTTC.

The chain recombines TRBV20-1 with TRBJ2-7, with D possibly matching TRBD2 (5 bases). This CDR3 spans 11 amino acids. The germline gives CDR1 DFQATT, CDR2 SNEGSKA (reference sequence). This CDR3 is CSAERTYEQYF. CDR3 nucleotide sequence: TGCAGCGCCGAGCGGACTTACGAGCAGTACTTC.

The CDR3 sequence is CASSLDRVSSYGYTF. The CDR3 nucleotides are TGTGCCAGCAGCTTGGACAGGGTTTCTAGCTATGGCTACACCTTC. This chain connects TRBV5-4 to TRBJ1-2; maybe TRBD1 (6 bases). V lost 0 bases, J lost 4 bases, and 13 bases lay in between. Looked up from germline, CDR1 is SGHNT and CDR2 is YYREEE (reference sequence). There are 15 residues in the CDR3.

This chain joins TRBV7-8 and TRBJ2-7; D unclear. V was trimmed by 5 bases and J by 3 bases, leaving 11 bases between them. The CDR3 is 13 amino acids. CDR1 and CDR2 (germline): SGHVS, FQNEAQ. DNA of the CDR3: TGTGCCAGCAGCGCCTCGGGTCGCTACGAGCAGTACTTC. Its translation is CASSASGRYEQYF.

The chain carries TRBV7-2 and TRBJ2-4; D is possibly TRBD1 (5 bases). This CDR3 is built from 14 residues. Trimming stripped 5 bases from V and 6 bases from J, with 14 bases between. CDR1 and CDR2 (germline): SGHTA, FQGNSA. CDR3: CASSQDSARNIQYF. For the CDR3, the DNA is TGTGCCAGCAGCCAAGACAGCGCTCGAAACATTCAGTACTTC. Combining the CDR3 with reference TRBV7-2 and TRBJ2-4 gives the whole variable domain GAGVSQSPSNKVTEKGKDVELRCDPISGHTALYWYRQSLGQGLEFLIYFQGNSAPDKSGLPSDRFSAERTGGSVSTLTIQRTQQEDSAVYLCASSQDSARNIQYFGAGTRLSVL.

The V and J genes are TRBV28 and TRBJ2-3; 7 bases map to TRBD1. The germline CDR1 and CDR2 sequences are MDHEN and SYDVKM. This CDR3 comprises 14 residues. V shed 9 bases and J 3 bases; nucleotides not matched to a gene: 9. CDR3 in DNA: TGTGCCAGTCGACCGGGACAGAGGACAGATACGCAGTATTTT. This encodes CASRPGQRTDTQYF.

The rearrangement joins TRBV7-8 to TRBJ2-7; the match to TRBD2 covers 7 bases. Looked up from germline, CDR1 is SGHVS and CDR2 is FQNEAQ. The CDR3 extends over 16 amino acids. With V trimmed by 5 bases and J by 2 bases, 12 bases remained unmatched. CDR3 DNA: TGTGCCAGCAGCCCAAACTGGGGACTATATGCCTACGAGCAGTACTTC. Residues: CASSPNWGLYAYEQYF.

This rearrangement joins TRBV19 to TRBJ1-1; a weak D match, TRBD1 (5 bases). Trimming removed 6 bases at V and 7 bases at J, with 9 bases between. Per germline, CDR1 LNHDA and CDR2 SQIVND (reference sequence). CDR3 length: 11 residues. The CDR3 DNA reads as TGTGCCAGTAGGAAGGGGCTTGAAGCTTTCTTT. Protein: CASRKGLEAFF.